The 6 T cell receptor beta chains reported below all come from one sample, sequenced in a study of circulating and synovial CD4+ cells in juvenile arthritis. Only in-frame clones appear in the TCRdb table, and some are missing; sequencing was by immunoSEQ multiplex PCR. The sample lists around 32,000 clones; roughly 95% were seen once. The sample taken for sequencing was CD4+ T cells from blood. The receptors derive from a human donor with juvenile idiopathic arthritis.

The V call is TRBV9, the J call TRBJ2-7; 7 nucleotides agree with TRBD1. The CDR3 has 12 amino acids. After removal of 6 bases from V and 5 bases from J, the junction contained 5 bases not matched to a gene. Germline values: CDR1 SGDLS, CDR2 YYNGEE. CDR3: CASNRQGDEQYF. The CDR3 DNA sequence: TGTGCCAGCAACCGACAGGGCGACGAGCAGTACTTC.

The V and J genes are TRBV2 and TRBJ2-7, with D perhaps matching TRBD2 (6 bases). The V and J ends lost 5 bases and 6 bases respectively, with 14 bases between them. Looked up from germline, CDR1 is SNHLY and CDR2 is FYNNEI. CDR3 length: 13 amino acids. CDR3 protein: CASSSGASIEQYF. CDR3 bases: TGTGCCAGCAGTTCGGGAGCAAGTATCGAGCAGTACTTC.

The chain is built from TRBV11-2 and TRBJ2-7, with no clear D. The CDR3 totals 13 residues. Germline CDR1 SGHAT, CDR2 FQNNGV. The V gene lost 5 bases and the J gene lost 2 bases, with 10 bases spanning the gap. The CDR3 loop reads CASSKTGTYEQYF. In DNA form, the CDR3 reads TGTGCCAGCAGCAAGACTGGAACCTACGAGCAGTACTTC. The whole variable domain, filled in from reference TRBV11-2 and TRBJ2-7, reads EAGVAQSPRYKIIEKRQSVAFWCNPISGHATLYWYQQILGQGPKLLIQFQNNGVVDDSQLPKDRFSAERLKGVDSTLKIQPAKLEDSAVYLCASSKTGTYEQYFGPGTRLTVT.

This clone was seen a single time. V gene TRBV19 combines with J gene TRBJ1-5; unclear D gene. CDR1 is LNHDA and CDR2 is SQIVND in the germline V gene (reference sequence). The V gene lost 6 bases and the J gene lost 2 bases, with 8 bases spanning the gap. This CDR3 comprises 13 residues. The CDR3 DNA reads TGTGCCAGTAGGGAGGGAGGCAATCAGCCCCAGCATTTT. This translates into CASREGGNQPQHF.

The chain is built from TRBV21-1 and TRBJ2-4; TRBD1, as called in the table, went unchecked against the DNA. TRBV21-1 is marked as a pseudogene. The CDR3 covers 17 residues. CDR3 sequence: CASRTWTGVVAKNIQYF. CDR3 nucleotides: TGTGCCAGCAGGACCTGGACAGGTGTGGTAGCCAAAAACATTCAGTACTTC.

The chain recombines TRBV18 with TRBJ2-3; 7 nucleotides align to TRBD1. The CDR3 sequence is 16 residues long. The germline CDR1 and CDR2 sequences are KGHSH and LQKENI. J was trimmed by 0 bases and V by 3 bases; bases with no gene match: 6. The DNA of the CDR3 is TGTGCCAGCTCACCGACGGGACAGAGGAGCACAGATACGCAGTATTTT. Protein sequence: CASSPTGQRSTDTQYF.